This TCR beta chain was captured in a study of identical twins. This clonotype was found many times. Its specificity is unknown. Findings and limits, study-wide: Cord blood's abundant beta clonotypes had fewer insertions, unlike memory repertoires.

A single record per CDR3 protein comes from TCRdb applying MiXCR to the 5' RACE reads. Counted here are 400,000 or so distinct CDR3 sequences, approximately 10% occurring once; the ten biggest clones make up 8.5% to 10%. Looked up from germline, CDR1 is GTSNPN and CDR2 is SVGIG (reference sequence). The CDR3 has 12 residues. The chain is built from TRBV30 and TRBJ2-7, with D possibly matching TRBD1 (5 bases). The sequence was obtained from a woman between 45 and 65 years old in good health. The sequenced sample consisted of naive T cells sorted from blood. CDR3 region: CAWGQGPYEQYF. For the CDR3, the DNA is TGTGCGTGGGGCCAGGGTCCCTACGAGCAGTACTTC.